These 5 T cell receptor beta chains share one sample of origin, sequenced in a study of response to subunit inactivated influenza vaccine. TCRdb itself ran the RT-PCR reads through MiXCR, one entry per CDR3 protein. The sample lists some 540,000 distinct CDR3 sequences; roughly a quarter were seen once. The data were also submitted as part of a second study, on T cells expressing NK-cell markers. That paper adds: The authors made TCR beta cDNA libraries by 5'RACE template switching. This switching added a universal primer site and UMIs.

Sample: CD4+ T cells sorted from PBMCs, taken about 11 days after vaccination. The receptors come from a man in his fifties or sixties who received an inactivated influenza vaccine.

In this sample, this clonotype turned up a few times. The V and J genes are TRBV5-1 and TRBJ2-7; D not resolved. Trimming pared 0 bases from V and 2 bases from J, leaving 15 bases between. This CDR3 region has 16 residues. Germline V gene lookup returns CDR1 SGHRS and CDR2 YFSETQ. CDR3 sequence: CASSLEPPGTPYEQYF. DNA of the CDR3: TGCGCCAGCAGCTTGGAGCCACCTGGAACTCCCTACGAGCAGTACTTC.

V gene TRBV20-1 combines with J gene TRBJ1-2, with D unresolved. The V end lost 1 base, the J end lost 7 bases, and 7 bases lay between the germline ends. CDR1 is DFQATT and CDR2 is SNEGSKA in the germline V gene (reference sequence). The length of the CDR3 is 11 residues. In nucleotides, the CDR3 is TGCAGTGCTAGAGGATGGGCTGGCTACACCTTC. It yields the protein CSARGWAGYTF.

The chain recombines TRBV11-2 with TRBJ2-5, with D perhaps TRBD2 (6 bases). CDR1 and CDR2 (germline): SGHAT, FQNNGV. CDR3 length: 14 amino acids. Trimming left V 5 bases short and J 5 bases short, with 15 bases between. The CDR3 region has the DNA TGTGCCAGCAGCAGGTGGGGGGTGGGGGAGACCCAGTACTTC. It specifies CASSRWGVGETQYF.

The CDR3 loop is CASSQDLRGSGANVLTF. CDR3 nucleotide sequence: TGCGCCAGCAGCCAAGATTTGAGGGGGTCCGGGGCCAACGTCCTGACTTTC. The gene calls are TRBV4-3 and TRBJ2-6; weak D call: TRBD1 (6 bases). The germline CDR1 and CDR2 sequences are LGHNA and YSLEER. The V end lost 0 bases, the J end lost 4 bases, and 13 bases lay between the germline ends. The CDR3 extends over 17 amino acids.

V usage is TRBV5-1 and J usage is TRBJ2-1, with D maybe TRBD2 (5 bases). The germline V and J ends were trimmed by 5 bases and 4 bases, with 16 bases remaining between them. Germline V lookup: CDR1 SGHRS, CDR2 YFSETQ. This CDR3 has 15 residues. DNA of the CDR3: TGCGCCAGCAGAAAGGCGGGCCAGACGTACAATGAGCAGTTCTTC. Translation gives CASRKAGQTYNEQFF.